This T cell receptor beta chain was retrieved from a study of shared clonotypes between healthy human individuals. Whole-study results and caveats: Tissue TCR repertoires likely differ from these blood-only repertoires. Generation probabilities were higher for clonotypes shared across all four sorted-subset donors than for unshared ones. The low donor count limited represented genetic and exposure-history diversity.

The method was immunoSEQ multiplex PCR; TCRdb's version includes in-frame clones alone and lacks a portion of them. The data contain a few hundred thousand clones, about 74% of them seen just once; the ten biggest clones take up about 9.4%. There are 15 residues in the CDR3. Germline V gene data show CDR1 as KGHSH and CDR2 as LQKENI. Trimming left V 9 bases short and J 4 bases short, with 22 bases between. Turning to this clone: Its specificity is unknown.

The source of this sequence is a man aged 30 to 39 in good health. Sequencing was performed on memory CD4+ T cells sorted from blood. Noted subset: CD45RA-negative fraction. The chain links TRBV18 to TRBJ2-7, with D maybe TRBD1 (5 bases). The CDR3 sequence is CASLTASGPSYEQYF. In DNA, the CDR3 is TGTGCCAGTTTGACAGCATCCGGGCCGTCTTACGAGCAGTACTTC.